These 32 T cell receptor beta chains share one sample of origin, sequenced in a study of Graves' ophthalmopathy and Graves' hyperthyroidism. Amplification of TCR beta CDR3 regions used RNA transcripts. The authors performed first-round RT-PCR with HTBI primers and then a second-round multiplex PCR. In TCRdb, the multiplex PCR reads were re-called with MiXCR into one record per CDR3 protein. The sample contains roughly 600,000 distinct CDR3 sequences, about two fifths of which appear only once. Input material: peripheral blood or thyroid tissue (not recorded which). The receptors originated from an adult man with Graves' hyperthyroidism.

Turning to this clonotype: Compared with germline, one end of the junction differs, possibly owing to a read error. The rearrangement links TRBV7-2 to TRBJ2-2; 12 nucleotides line up with TRBD2. Germline lookup yields CDR1 SGHTA and CDR2 FQGNSA. CDR3 size: 15 residues. In DNA form, the CDR3 reads TGTGTCAGCAGCCTAGCGGGGGGGCTTACGGGGGAGCTGCTTTTT. Its protein is CVSSLAGGLTGELLF. Combining the CDR3 with reference TRBV7-2 and TRBJ2-2 gives the whole variable domain GAGVSQSPSNKVTEKGKDVELRCDPISGHTALYWYRQSLGQGLEFLIYFQGNSAPDKSGLPSDRFSAERTGGSVSTLTIQRTQQEDSAVYLCVSSLAGGLTGELLFGEGSRLTVL.

The chain has TRBV7-8 and TRBJ2-7; D may be TRBD2 (7 bases). The CDR3 is 16 amino acids. Germline V CDR1 and CDR2: SGHVS, FQNEAQ. V lost 6 bases and J lost 0, with 18 bases in between. DNA of the CDR3: TGTGCCAGCAGGGTAAGGGGGGGACCTTACTCCTACGAGCAGTACTTC. Its translation is CASRVRGGPYSYEQYF.

This clonotype came up once. The V and J genes are TRBV29-1 and TRBJ1-2; 8 bases align to TRBD1. Trimming took 8 bases from V and 7 from J; bases not matched to a gene: 15. The CDR3 is 14 residues long. From germline, CDR1 is SQVTM and CDR2 ANQGSEA. CDR3 sequence (DNA): TGCAGCCCTAGGACAGGGAGGTGGTGGTTTGGCTACACCTTC. It translates to CSPRTGRWWFGYTF.

This clonotype was seen ten or more times. DNA of the CDR3: TGCAGTGCAACGGGGCGGGGTGAAGGGGGAAAACTGTTTTTT. Its translation: CSATGRGEGGKLFF. The rearrangement links TRBV20-1 to TRBJ1-4; a weak D match, TRBD1 (6 bases). Germline CDR1 DFQATT, CDR2 SNEGSKA (reference sequence). The CDR3 has 14 residues. V was clipped by 6 bases and J by 10 bases, with 21 bases between them.

In its sample, this clonotype was seen many times. The rearrangement uses TRBV11-2 and TRBJ1-1; tentatively, D is TRBD1 (6 bases). V was cut by 2 bases and J by 0 bases, with 10 bases left in between. Germline V CDR1 and CDR2: SGHAT, FQNNGV. The CDR3 covers 15 residues. Here the CDR3 DNA reads TGTGCCAGCAGCTTAAGGGGGGATTTGAACACTGAAGCTTTCTTT. Residues: CASSLRGDLNTEAFF.

V is TRBV30 and J is TRBJ2-6, with D possibly matching TRBD1 (6 bases). Trimming took off 0 bases at V and 4 bases at J, with 10 bases between the two ends. Germline V gene sequence: CDR1 GTSNPN, CDR2 SVGIG (reference sequence). This CDR3 is built from 15 residues. CDR3 in amino acids: CAWSVGTTGANVLTF. In DNA, the CDR3 is TGTGCCTGGAGTGTGGGGACAACAGGGGCCAACGTCCTGACTTTC.

This clonotype was seen many times. This chain uses TRBV4-1 with TRBJ1-2, with unresolved D. Looked up from germline, CDR1 is MGHRA and CDR2 is YSYEKL. This CDR3 contains 14 residues. V was pared by 0 bases and J by 2 bases, with 7 bases between. For the CDR3, the DNA is TGCGCCAGCAGCCAAGAAGGAGGAAACTATGGCTACACCTTC. It encodes CASSQEGGNYGYTF.

This clonotype was seen at least ten times. The V call is TRBV7-9, the J call TRBJ2-5, with D uncertain. V was clipped by 4 bases and J by 5 bases, with 5 bases between them. Germline CDR1 is SEHNR and CDR2 is FQNEAQ (reference sequence). The CDR3 runs to 11 residues. The CDR3 sequence: CASSSWETQYF. The CDR3, as DNA: TGTGCCAGCAGCTCGTGGGAGACCCAGTACTTC.

This chain uses TRBV10-1 with TRBJ1-6, with D perhaps matching TRBD1 (6 bases). The V and J ends lost 3 bases and 2 bases respectively, with 8 bases between them. The CDR3 is made up of 15 amino acids. CDR1 is WNHNN, CDR2 SYGVQD, per germline (reference sequence). CDR3 nucleotides: TGCGCCAGCAGTGAACAGGGAACCTATAATTCACCCCTCCACTTT. It specifies CASSEQGTYNSPLHF.

This clonotype has at least ten counts. The chain combines TRBV2 with TRBJ1-5; the D gene is possibly TRBD1 (6 bases). The CDR3 consists of 16 residues. Germline CDR1 is SNHLY and CDR2 is FYNNEI. Between the trimmed V and J ends, which lost 2 bases and 3 bases, there was a span of 14 bases. CDR3 protein: CASSEPAGVVNQPQHF. CDR3 sequence (DNA): TGTGCCAGCAGTGAACCAGCAGGGGTAGTCAATCAGCCCCAGCATTTT.

This clonotype was recorded at least ten times. The rearrangement uses TRBV7-3 and TRBJ2-2; TRBD2 is a possible D gene (6 bases). Germline V CDR1 and CDR2: SGHTA, FQGTGA. Trimming shortened V by 5 bases and J by 8 bases, and 15 bases separated the two germline ends. The CDR3 runs 14 residues. CDR3 DNA sequence: TGTGCCAGCAGCCAACCGGGGGAGTCTGGGGAGCTGTTTTTT. Its protein product is CASSQPGESGELFF.

The chain links TRBV5-4 to TRBJ2-2; 12 bases match TRBD2. Germline V gene lookup returns CDR1 SGHNT and CDR2 YYREEE (reference sequence). The CDR3 totals 15 residues. Trimming cost V 3 bases and J 6 bases; bases outside gene matches: 3. CDR3 sequence (DNA): TGTGCCAGCAGCTCTAGCGGGAGGGACGCCGGGGAGCTGTTTTTT. It specifies CASSSSGRDAGELFF.

V usage is TRBV25-1 and J usage is TRBJ2-7, with 13 bases lining up with TRBD2. This CDR3 contains 16 residues. Germline loops: CDR1 MGHDK, CDR2 SYGVNS. Trimming at V came to 5 bases and at J to 3 bases, leaving 7 bases not matched to a gene. The CDR3 sequence is CASSPLRTSGSYEQYF. The CDR3 nucleotides read TGTGCCAGCAGTCCCCTACGGACTAGCGGGAGCTACGAGCAGTACTTC.

This clonotype was found many times. This sequence joins TRBV20-1 and TRBJ1-4; D gene uncertain. V shed 3 bases and J shed 7 bases, with 12 bases lying between them. CDR3 length equals 13 residues. In germline, CDR1 is DFQATT, CDR2 SNEGSKA (reference sequence). CDR3 loop: CSARRVAGEKLFF. The CDR3 DNA reads TGCAGTGCTAGGAGGGTAGCCGGTGAAAAACTGTTTTTT.

Ten or more counts support this clonotype. The rearrangement uses TRBV25-1 and TRBJ1-1; 9 bases line up with TRBD1. CDR3 size: 13 residues. CDR1 is MGHDK and CDR2 is SYGVNS in the germline V gene. V lost 7 bases and J lost 4; bases outside the gene matches: 4. The DNA of the CDR3 is TGTGCCAGCACTTCGACAGGGGGCACTGAAGCTTTCTTT. This encodes CASTSTGGTEAFF.

This clonotype has only a few counts. The CDR3 is CASWNTGGRETQYF. The DNA for the CDR3 is TGCGCCAGCTGGAATACGGGGGGGCGAGAGACCCAGTACTTC. The chain couples TRBV5-1 to TRBJ2-5, with 8 bases matching TRBD2. Germline V CDR1 and CDR2: SGHRS, YFSETQ. The trim removed 7 bases at V and 4 bases at J, leaving 9 bases unmatched. The CDR3 sequence is 14 residues long. The full variable domain, completed using reference TRBV5-1 and TRBJ2-5, is KAGVTQTPRYLIKTRGQQVTLSCSPISGHRSVSWYQQTPGQGLQFLFEYFSETQRNKGNFPGRFSGRQFSNSRSEMNVSTLELGDSALYLCASWNTGGRETQYFGPGTRLLVL.

This clonotype was counted many times. The chain employs TRBV11-2 and TRBJ2-5; tentatively, D is TRBD2 (5 bases). V lost 6 bases and J 5 bases, leaving 16 bases between the germline ends. Germline V gives CDR1 SGHAT, CDR2 FQNNGV. The CDR3 loop spans 14 amino acids. The CDR3 is CASSYVRGSETQYF. The CDR3 coding sequence is TGTGCCAGCAGTTATGTCCGGGGTTCGGAGACCCAGTACTTC. The whole variable domain, remainder taken from reference TRBV11-2 and TRBJ2-5, is EAGVAQSPRYKIIEKRQSVAFWCNPISGHATLYWYQQILGQGPKLLIQFQNNGVVDDSQLPKDRFSAERLKGVDSTLKIQPAKLEDSAVYLCASSYVRGSETQYFGPGTRLLVL.

CDR3 DNA: TGTGCCAGCAGACCAAACACCCACGAGCAGTACTTC. This codes for CASRPNTHEQYF. The chain recombines TRBV7-9 with TRBJ2-7; D is uncertain. Between the trimmed V and J ends, which lost 6 bases and 5 bases, there was a span of 11 bases. Per germline, CDR1 SEHNR and CDR2 FQNEAQ (reference sequence). The CDR3 contains 12 residues.

This clonotype was seen many times. The chain is built from TRBV19 and TRBJ1-5; 10 bases are a match to TRBD1. This CDR3 has 16 amino acids. With V trimmed by 6 bases and J by 4 bases, 9 bases remained unmatched. Germline CDR1 reads LNHDA; CDR2 reads SQIVND (reference sequence). The DNA of the CDR3 is TGTGCCAGTAGCTCACTACCGGGACAGGGGAATCAGCCCCAGCATTTT. It is translated as CASSSLPGQGNQPQHF.

Worth noting for this clonotype: Being one base from a much bigger clone, this may be a read error. The J gene is TRBJ2-7, the V gene TRBV7-9; D not certain. CDR1 and CDR2 (germline): SEHNR, FQNEAQ (reference sequence). The CDR3 runs to 15 residues. The CDR3 region has the DNA TGCGCCAGCAGCCAAGAAAGGGAACAACCCTACGAGCAGTACTTC. This codes for CASSQEREQPYEQYF.

The table lists this clonotype with a count of one. The chain couples TRBV25-1 to TRBJ2-7; either TRBD1 or TRBD2 may fit D (5 bases each). The V gene's germline CDR1 is MGHDK and CDR2 SYGVNS. The length of the CDR3 is 19 residues. The ends were cut back, 6 bases at V and 2 bases at J, with 29 bases in the middle. Here the CDR3 DNA reads TGTGCCAGCAGCTTGGGCCTGGGGTGGGGGTCTAGCCTCCCCTACGAGCAGTACTTC. As protein: CASSLGLGWGSSLPYEQYF.

In this sample, this clonotype turned up a few times. V is TRBV4-1 and J is TRBJ1-2; 8 bases align to TRBD1. The CDR3 runs to 18 residues. V shed 1 base, J shed 7 bases, and the junction held 17 bases outside the gene matches. CDR1 and CDR2 (germline): MGHRA, YSYEKL. The CDR3 spells CASSQGVGQGLSPSGYTF. The DNA for the CDR3 is TGCGCCAGCAGCCAAGGGGTTGGACAGGGCCTATCTCCGTCTGGCTACACCTTC.

Points on this clonotype: Germline is not matched at one junction end, which may reflect a read error. The V call is TRBV7-9, the J call TRBJ2-7; 10 nucleotides agree with TRBD2. Germline loops: CDR1 SEHNR, CDR2 FQNEAQ (reference sequence). This CDR3 region has 16 residues. The CDR3 nucleotides read TGCGCCAGCAGCTTGGGCCTAGCGGGAGATCTCTACGAGCAGTACTTC. Translating gives CASSLGLAGDLYEQYF. Full variable domain (outside the CDR3, taken from reference TRBV7-9 and TRBJ2-7): DTGVSQNPRHKITKRGQNVTFRCDPISEHNRLYWYRQTLGQGPEFLTYFQNEAQLEKSRLLSDRFSAERPKGSFSTLEIQRTEQGDSAMYLCASSLGLAGDLYEQYFGPGTRLTVT.

This clonotype was recorded many times. V usage is TRBV12-3 or TRBV12-4 and J usage is TRBJ1-1; 9 bases match TRBD1. The V gene end was trimmed by 5 bases and the J gene end by 5 bases; junction bases not matched to a gene: 12. CDR3 size: 16 residues. In DNA, the CDR3 is TGTGCCAGCAGTCCCGGGACAGGGTCGATCGAAACTGAAGCTTTCTTT. It specifies CASSPGTGSIETEAFF.

This clonotype was detected ten times or more. Here the CDR3 DNA reads TGTGCCAGCAGCGTAGCGGACAGGGCCGCCTACGAGCAGTACTTC. The encoded protein is CASSVADRAAYEQYF. The V gene is TRBV9, the J gene TRBJ2-7; 8 nucleotides agree with TRBD1. Germline V gene lookup returns CDR1 SGDLS and CDR2 YYNGEE. Unmatched junction bases numbered 4, after V lost 0 bases and J lost 2 bases. The CDR3 length is 15 residues. Variable domain in full (rest from reference TRBV9 and TRBJ2-7): DSGVTQTPKHLITATGQRVTLRCSPRSGDLSVYWYQQSLDQGLQFLIQYYNGEERAKGNILERFSAQQFPDLHSELNLSSLELGDSALYFCASSVADRAAYEQYFGPGTRLTVT.

The V call is TRBV7-8, the J call TRBJ1-5; perhaps TRBD1 as D (5 bases). Trimming removed 5 bases from V and 11 bases from J, with 22 bases in between. The CDR3 totals 15 residues. Germline values: CDR1 SGHVS, CDR2 FQNEAQ. For the CDR3, the DNA is TGTGCCAGCAGCACCAGGGCAGGGTCGGAAGAGACCCAGCATTTT. Residues: CASSTRAGSEETQHF.

This clonotype was observed many times. V usage is TRBV24-1 and J usage is TRBJ2-5, with 10 bases matching TRBD1. The CDR3 length is 16 residues. Per the germline V gene, CDR1 is KGHDR and CDR2 is SFDVKD. The V gene end was trimmed by 3 bases and the J gene end by 3 bases; junction bases not matched to a gene: 6. This CDR3 reads CATSDTRTGGKETQYF. The CDR3 nucleotides are TGTGCCACCAGTGATACGAGGACAGGGGGAAAAGAGACCCAGTACTTC.

The chain is built from TRBV4-1 and TRBJ1-2; 7 bases line up with TRBD1. Per germline, CDR1 MGHRA and CDR2 YSYEKL. V shed 4 bases and J 4 bases; nucleotides not matched to a gene: 9. The CDR3 covers 15 residues. CDR3 amino acids: CASSRTTGAFYGYTF. The CDR3 region has the DNA TGCGCCAGCAGCCGTACAACAGGGGCCTTCTATGGCTACACCTTC.

A single count supports this clonotype. V and J are TRBV12-3 or TRBV12-4 and TRBJ1-2; 8 bases agree with TRBD1. The CDR3 length is 15 residues. J lost 12 bases, V lost 5 bases, and 17 bases had no gene match. The CDR3 loop reads CASSLGQGSLSGNTF. As DNA, the CDR3 is TGTGCCAGCAGTCTAGGACAGGGCAGTTTGTCCGGAAACACCTTC.

The chain links TRBV29-1 to TRBJ2-7; 14 nucleotides match TRBD2. V lost 4 bases to trimming and J lost 7 bases; unmatched junction nucleotides: 18. Germline V CDR1 and CDR2: SQVTM, ANQGSEA. The CDR3 length is 18 residues. DNA of the CDR3: TGCAGCGTTGTCGGGACTAGCGGGAGATTGGGGGGCTACAATGAGCAGTACTTC. The encoded protein is CSVVGTSGRLGGYNEQYF.

The rearrangement uses TRBV10-3 and TRBJ2-7, with D perhaps matching TRBD1 or TRBD2 (5 bases each). V lost 11 bases and J lost 6, with 17 bases in between. CDR1 is ENHRY and CDR2 is SYGVKD in the germline V gene. CDR3 size: 12 residues. In DNA, the CDR3 is TGTGCCTGGACGACGAACGGGGCCGAGCAGTACTTC. Amino acid sequence: CAWTTNGAEQYF.

The sample holds many counts of this clonotype. The chain links TRBV24-1 to TRBJ1-1; possibly TRBD1 for D (6 bases). The CDR3 has 13 residues. Germline V gene data show CDR1 as KGHDR and CDR2 as SFDVKD. Trimming removed 4 bases at V and 4 bases at J, with 9 bases between. CDR3 coding DNA: TGTGCCACCAGTGAGGCAGGGGCCACTGAAGCTTTCTTT. It is translated as CATSEAGATEAFF.